Following are 22 T cell receptor beta chains from one sample sequenced in a study of regulatory T cells in long-lasting Graves disease. Arm-PCR with iRepertoire HTBI primers amplified the CDR3 regions for these TCR beta libraries. TCRdb re-called the multiplex PCR reads through MiXCR, storing one row per CDR3 protein. The sample contains about 660,000 distinct CDR3 sequences, about 32% of which appear only once. The time point: persistent/refractory GD, antithyroid drugs over 5 years with positive TRAb. PBMCs provided the RNA from which the TCR library was made. The input for sequencing was peripheral blood mononuclear cells (PBMCs), taken when the disease was refractory, from a patient treated with antithyroid drugs. Every receptor here comes from a female donor with Graves disease.

The chain joins TRBV20-1 to TRBJ2-5; 7 bases map to TRBD2. Per the germline V gene, CDR1 is DFQATT and CDR2 is SNEGSKA (reference sequence). The CDR3 is made up of 13 amino acids. The V gene end was trimmed by 6 bases and the J gene end by 5 bases; junction bases not matched to a gene: 9. CDR3 DNA: TGCAGTGCCCTTCCCGCGGGAGAGGAGACCCAGTACTTC. Its protein product is CSALPAGEETQYF.

This clonotype turned up a few times. This rearrangement joins TRBV11-2 to TRBJ1-4, with 7 bases that match TRBD1. V shed 5 bases and J 6 bases; nucleotides not matched to a gene: 9. Germline V CDR1 and CDR2: SGHAT, FQNNGV. The CDR3 has 15 amino acids. CDR3 in amino acids: CASSPRGEWDEKLFF. The CDR3 DNA reads as TGTGCCAGCAGCCCCAGGGGGGAATGGGATGAAAAACTGTTTTTT.

The DNA for the CDR3 is TGTGCCAGCAGTGGTCACTTAGCGGGAGTTTACACAGATACGCAGTATTTT. Amino acids: CASSGHLAGVYTDTQYF. V is TRBV6-1 and J is TRBJ2-3; 9 nucleotides align to TRBD2. This CDR3 comprises 17 residues. V was clipped by 4 bases and J by 2 bases; unmatched bases: 10. The germline gives CDR1 MNHNS, CDR2 SASEGT.

This clonotype was seen many times. The chain recombines TRBV2 with TRBJ1-6; 8 bases agree with TRBD1. The ends lost 4 bases at V and 8 bases at J; junction bases unmatched: 10. Germline V gene sequence: CDR1 SNHLY, CDR2 FYNNEI. The CDR3 covers 16 residues. The CDR3, as DNA: TGTGCCAGCAGTGCCGGGACAGGACCTTGGGATTCACCCCTCCACTTT. Residues: CASSAGTGPWDSPLHF.

Turning to this clonotype: At one end, the junction sequence differs from germline, possibly due to a read error. The chain couples TRBV12-3 or TRBV12-4 to TRBJ1-2; maybe TRBD1 (6 bases). The CDR3 is 12 residues long. This chain's CDR3 is CASSLADSRYAF. The CDR3 DNA sequence: TGTGCCAGCAGTTTGGCGGACAGCCGCTACGCCTTC.

CDR3 sequence (DNA): TGTGCCAGCAGCGACCCGCGGGACAGTAGTGGCTACACCTTC. Translating it yields CASSDPRDSSGYTF. This sequence joins TRBV6-1 and TRBJ1-2, with TRBD1 matching over 7 bases. Germline assignment: CDR1 MNHNS and CDR2 SASEGT. The CDR3 is made up of 14 amino acids. Trimming took 6 bases from V and 7 from J; bases not matched to a gene: 11.

The CDR3 protein is CASSVGWEDEKLFF. DNA of the CDR3: TGTGCCAGCAGCGTGGGGTGGGAGGATGAAAAACTGTTTTTT. The chain recombines TRBV5-6 with TRBJ1-4, with D unclear. The germline V and J ends were trimmed by 4 bases and 6 bases, with 13 bases remaining between them. The CDR3 is 14 amino acids. Germline V gives CDR1 SGHDT, CDR2 YYEEEE.

J is TRBJ2-5 and V is TRBV20-1; 11 nucleotides line up with TRBD2. Germline assignment: CDR1 DFQATT and CDR2 SNEGSKA (reference sequence). This CDR3 is 14 amino acids long. Germline trimming cut 3 bases from V and 2 bases from J; bases unmatched to any gene: 2. The CDR3 nucleotides read TGCAGTGCTAGGTCTAGCGGGAGGCAAGAGACCCAGTACTTC. It is translated as CSARSSGRQETQYF.

The gene calls are TRBV5-1 and TRBJ2-7; 12 nucleotides agree with TRBD2. Looked up from germline, CDR1 is SGHRS and CDR2 is YFSETQ. Trimming removed 3 bases from V and 5 bases from J; junction bases left unmatched: 6. The CDR3 consists of 15 residues. DNA of the CDR3: TGCGCCAGCAGCTCGGGACTAGCGGGTCCTAACGAGCAGTACTTC. Protein: CASSSGLAGPNEQYF.

The rearrangement uses TRBV5-5 and TRBJ1-4; D might be TRBD1 (6 bases). The germline gives CDR1 SGHKS, CDR2 YYEKEE (reference sequence). The CDR3 length is 15 residues. Trimming left V 5 bases short and J 5 bases short, with 16 bases between. The CDR3 nucleotides read TGTGCCAGCAGTGTGGCGGACAGACTAAATGAAAAACTGTTTTTT. It yields the protein CASSVADRLNEKLFF.

This clonotype has only a few counts. The gene calls are TRBV5-1 and TRBJ1-2, with D unresolved. Trimming took 4 bases from V and 4 from J, leaving 8 bases between them. The CDR3 sequence is 12 residues long. The germline V gene encodes CDR1 SGHRS and CDR2 YFSETQ. In nucleotides, the CDR3 is TGCGCCAGCAGCCAAGAAAGCTATGGCTACACCTTC. This gives the protein CASSQESYGYTF.

This clonotype was recorded a few times. The chain couples TRBV6-5 to TRBJ2-7; TRBD2 aligns across 9 bases. V was pared by 0 bases and J by 3 bases, with 3 bases of the junction left unmatched. From germline, CDR1 is MNHEY and CDR2 SVGAGI. This CDR3 is 15 amino acids long. The CDR3 DNA follows: TGTGCCAGCAGTTACTCCGGCGGGGGGGGCTACGAGCAGTACTTC. It is translated as CASSYSGGGGYEQYF.

The chain uses TRBV20-1 and TRBJ2-7, with 9 positions matching TRBD2. Germline values: CDR1 DFQATT, CDR2 SNEGSKA (reference sequence). The V and J ends lost 1 base and 0 bases, in that order; junction bases with no gene match: 4. This CDR3 has 15 amino acids. Here the CDR3 DNA reads TGCAGTGCTAGAGGACTAGCGGAGATCTCCTACGAGCAGTACTTC. It yields the protein CSARGLAEISYEQYF.

The chain links TRBV30 to TRBJ1-6; D perhaps matches TRBD1 (6 bases). CDR1 GTSNPN and CDR2 SVGIG come from the germline V gene (reference sequence). The CDR3 covers 14 residues. Trimming cost V 4 bases and J 10 bases, with 17 bases left between them. For the CDR3, the DNA is TGTGCCTGGACCGTCGGGACATTGCCCTCACCCCTCCACTTT. Its protein product is CAWTVGTLPSPLHF.

The chain carries TRBV24-1 and TRBJ1-5; TRBD1 agrees at 8 bases. The germline gives CDR1 KGHDR, CDR2 SFDVKD. Trimming removed 7 bases from V and 2 bases from J; junction bases left unmatched: 27. This CDR3 is 22 amino acids long. The CDR3 sequence is CATSDSIRGLKTGEFGNQPQHF. Written as DNA, the CDR3 is TGTGCCACCAGCGACTCAATAAGGGGATTGAAGACAGGGGAGTTTGGCAATCAGCCCCAGCATTTT.

CDR3 residues: CASSPSGRRQDGYTF. CDR3 DNA: TGTGCCAGCAGTCCTAGCGGGCGACGGCAAGATGGCTACACCTTC. V is TRBV6-4 and J is TRBJ1-2; the D is unclear. Deletions cut 5 bases from V and 6 bases from J, with 19 bases between. The germline V gene encodes CDR1 MRHNA and CDR2 SNTAGT. The CDR3 length is 15 residues.

This clonotype was detected many times. The V gene is TRBV5-6, the J gene TRBJ1-1; 9 bases fit TRBD1. CDR3 size: 15 residues. The germline gives CDR1 SGHDT, CDR2 YYEEEE. The V and J ends lost 3 bases and 4 bases, in that order; junction bases with no gene match: 7. CDR3 region: CASSSTGGAGTEAFF. DNA of the CDR3: TGTGCCAGCAGCTCCACAGGGGGCGCGGGCACTGAAGCTTTCTTT.

This clonotype was seen more than once but under ten times. The chain employs TRBV29-1 and TRBJ1-2; 9 bases map to TRBD1. This CDR3 has 14 residues. CDR1 is SQVTM, CDR2 ANQGSEA, per germline. Losses at the gene ends were 3 bases for V and 8 bases for J; bases not matched to a gene: 10. The CDR3 DNA is TGCAGCGTTGAGATTGGGACAGGGACGTCCGGCTACACCTTC. Translating it yields CSVEIGTGTSGYTF.

J is TRBJ1-1 and V is TRBV5-1, with 9 bases lining up with TRBD1. After removal of 0 bases from V and 5 bases from J, the junction contained 5 bases not matched to a gene. Germline loops: CDR1 SGHRS, CDR2 YFSETQ. The CDR3 covers 15 residues. The CDR3 sequence is CASSLGDRDSTEAFF. CDR3 nucleotides: TGCGCCAGCAGCTTGGGGGACAGGGATTCGACTGAAGCTTTCTTT.

This clonotype was detected only once. The V call is TRBV6-1, the J call TRBJ1-2, with 8 bases identical to TRBD1. V shed 5 bases, J shed 4 bases, and the junction held 12 bases outside the gene matches. The CDR3 is 16 amino acids. Germline V gene sequence: CDR1 MNHNS, CDR2 SASEGT. Written as DNA, the CDR3 is TGTGCCAGCAGTCGCTTCCAGGACAGGGTGATCTATGGCTACACCTTC. Translating gives CASSRFQDRVIYGYTF.

With regard to this clonotype: Being one base from a much bigger clone, this may be a read error. V usage is TRBV7-9 and J usage is TRBJ2-5; the D gene is possibly TRBD1 (5 bases). The CDR3 spans 14 residues. Germline V CDR1 and CDR2: SEHNR, FQNEAQ (reference sequence). The CDR3 nucleotides read TGTGCCAGCAGCGTAGTGGGCAGGGAAGAGACCCGGTACTTC. Translated, it gives CASSVVGREETRYF.

The genes are TRBV10-2 and TRBJ1-2; a weak D match, TRBD1 (6 bases). Trimming cost V 0 bases and J 4 bases, with 9 bases left between them. The CDR3 extends over 14 amino acids. Germline lookup yields CDR1 WSHSY and CDR2 SAAADI. This chain's CDR3 is CASSESGTIYGYTF. The CDR3 nucleotides read TGCGCCAGCAGTGAGTCCGGGACAATCTATGGCTACACCTTC.